Following are 9 T cell receptor beta chains from one sample sequenced in a study of blood T cells in healthy people across ages. A sample-barcoded 5' primer and a J-beta primer mix were used in a second PCR of roughly 6 to 11 cycles. TCRdb reanalysed the 5' RACE reads using MiXCR and keeps one entry per CDR3 protein. The sample holds about a million distinct CDR3 sequences, roughly 50% seen once. Source material: blood. The receptors stem from a woman in her fifties or sixties in good health.

The V and J genes are TRBV4-1 and TRBJ1-2, with 11 bases that match TRBD1. V was clipped by 2 bases and J by 7 bases; unmatched bases: 9. The length of the CDR3 is 16 residues. Germline loops: CDR1 MGHRA, CDR2 YSYEKL. This CDR3 is CASSQSDRGPKGGYTF. Written as DNA, the CDR3 is TGCGCCAGCAGCCAATCGGACAGGGGGCCCAAAGGTGGCTACACCTTC.

This chain joins TRBV27 and TRBJ2-7, with a tentative D call TRBD1 (6 bases). V was clipped by 5 bases and J by 1 base, with 18 bases between them. The CDR3 extends over 16 amino acids. Looked up from germline, CDR1 is MNHEY and CDR2 is SMNVEV (reference sequence). CDR3 nucleotides: TGTGCCAGCAGTCCATCTCAAATCAGGGGATCCTACGAGCAGTACTTC. This codes for CASSPSQIRGSYEQYF.

The chain couples TRBV20-1 to TRBJ2-4; D is unclear. The end of the DNA aligns better with TRBJ2-5, so the J call may be wrong. In germline, CDR1 is DFQATT, CDR2 SNEGSKA (reference sequence). The CDR3 contains 12 residues. Here the CDR3 reads CSPRMKSQTQYF. The CDR3 DNA sequence: TGCAGCCCCCGGATGAAAAGTCAGACCCAGTACTTC.

The V and J genes are TRBV12-3 or TRBV12-4 and TRBJ1-5; TRBD1 matches at 8 bases. V lost 6 bases and J lost 6; bases outside the gene matches: 10. The CDR3 length is 15 residues. DNA for the CDR3: TGTGCCAGCAGATCTGACAGGGGCTTCGGTCAGCCCCAGCATTTT. Translation gives CASRSDRGFGQPQHF.

Details on this clonotype: One junction end disagrees with the germline gene, perhaps due to a read error. The rearrangement links TRBV20-1 to TRBJ2-1; D might be TRBD2 (6 bases). The germline gives CDR1 DFQATT, CDR2 SNEGSKA (reference sequence). This CDR3 has 13 amino acids. In DNA, the CDR3 is TGCAGTGCCCCGGGGGAGGTTTACAGTGAGCAGTTCTTC. As protein: CSAPGEVYSEQFF.

CDR3 DNA sequence: TGTGCCAGCAGTTACGAGGGGGCGTGGGTAGGAGATACGCAGTATTTT. Protein product: CASSYEGAWVGDTQYF. The chain has TRBV6-2 or TRBV6-3 and TRBJ2-3, with TRBD1 identical over 7 bases. The CDR3 contains 16 residues. Germline values: CDR1 MNHEY, CDR2 SVGEGT. Unmatched junction bases numbered 10, after V lost 2 bases and J lost 5 bases.

The chain links TRBV7-2 to TRBJ1-4; 12 nucleotides align to TRBD1. Germline lookup yields CDR1 SGHTA and CDR2 FQGNSA. V lost 0 bases to trimming and J lost 8 bases; unmatched junction nucleotides: 1. The CDR3 is made up of 15 amino acids. The CDR3 protein is CASSLAGTGGEKLFF. CDR3 bases: TGTGCCAGCAGCTTAGCTGGGACAGGGGGCGAAAAACTGTTTTTT.

The rearrangement links TRBV7-2 to TRBJ1-6; D may be TRBD1 (6 bases). Germline CDR1 and CDR2: SGHTA and FQGNSA. This CDR3 comprises 15 residues. Trimming pared 5 bases from V and 2 bases from J, leaving 10 bases between. The chain's CDR3 is CASSRRTAYNSPLHF. The CDR3 nucleotides are TGTGCCAGCAGCCGCAGGACAGCCTATAATTCACCCCTCCACTTT.

The chain couples TRBV3-1 to TRBJ2-3, with 7 bases that match TRBD2. V was pared by 3 bases and J by 0 bases, with 6 bases of the junction left unmatched. The CDR3 contains 16 residues. The germline V gene encodes CDR1 LGHDT and CDR2 YNNKEL (reference sequence). In nucleotides, the CDR3 is TGTGCCAGCAGCCAGGGACTACCTTCTAGCACAGATACGCAGTATTTT. As protein: CASSQGLPSSTDTQYF.